These 26 T cell receptor beta chains were all obtained from the same sample, sequenced in a study of blood T cell repertoires in COVID-19 (dated by TCRdb to about 2020). Receptors were amplified or captured by the immunoSEQ multiplex PCR assay. This is the immuneACCESS table as TCRdb keeps it, with only in-frame sequences that have V and J called. A part of the clones is gone; compared with another copy, unresolved V genes explain less than half, and the rest is unexplained. This sample gives about 400,000 clones in total; 87% of them show up just once. Of the sample, approximately 2% falls within the top ten clones. The sequenced sample consisted of PBMCs or T cells enriched from blood (not recorded which). All receptors come from a woman between 18 and 30 years old with acute COVID-19.

The chain uses TRBV3-1 (or the pseudogene TRBV3-2) and TRBJ2-7; 11 nucleotides match TRBD2. The CDR3 spans 14 residues. V trimming: 8 bases; J trimming: 0 bases; junction bases outside the gene matches: 3. Germline CDR1 is LGHDT and CDR2 is YNNKEL (reference sequence). The CDR3 nucleotides are TGTGCCAGCGGGACTAGCGGTAGCTCCTACGAGCAGTACTTC. Amino acids: CASGTSGSSYEQYF.

The genes are TRBV27 and TRBJ1-6; TRBD1 matches at 10 bases. The CDR3 runs to 19 residues. V lost 8 bases and J lost 5; bases outside the gene matches: 18. From germline, CDR1 is MNHEY and CDR2 SMNVEV (reference sequence). Written as DNA, the CDR3 is TGTGCCAGCCCCACCCAGGGACAGGGGACCCCGCGAGATAATTCACCCCTCCACTTT. Translating gives CASPTQGQGTPRDNSPLHF.

The chain joins TRBV5-3 to TRBJ2-3; TRBD2 matches at 9 bases. TRBV5-3 is sorted into the ORF group, with uncertain function. V shed 3 bases and J 4 bases; nucleotides not matched to a gene: 9. CDR3 length: 16 amino acids. DNA for the CDR3: TGTGCCAGAAGCTCCGGGGGTAGCGGGAGTGCAGATACGCAGTATTTT. Amino acids: CARSSGGSGSADTQYF.

Comment on this clone: The sample has other DNA sequences that encode this CDR3 too. The chain carries TRBV7-9 and TRBJ2-3, with 7 bases matching TRBD1. CDR3 size: 15 residues. Germline V gives CDR1 SEHNR, CDR2 FQNEAQ (reference sequence). Trimming at V came to 1 base and at J to 0 bases, leaving 1 base not matched to a gene. The CDR3 coding sequence is TGTGCCAGCAGCTTAGGGACAGGAAGCACAGATACGCAGTATTTT. Translation: CASSLGTGSTDTQYF.

CDR3 amino acids: CAGSGGKSYNSPLHF. CDR3 coding DNA: TGTGCCGGTTCGGGAGGGAAATCCTATAATTCACCCCTCCACTTT. The chain is built from TRBV2 and TRBJ1-6; D is ambiguous. The V gene's germline CDR1 is SNHLY and CDR2 FYNNEI. This CDR3 spans 15 amino acids. Between the trimmed V and J ends, which lost 11 bases and 1 base, there was a span of 15 bases.

This chain connects TRBV29-1 to TRBJ2-1; 10 positions agree with TRBD2. Losses at the gene ends were 5 bases for V and 4 bases for J; bases not matched to a gene: 5. Per germline, CDR1 SQVTM and CDR2 ANQGSEA. The CDR3 spans 14 residues. The DNA for the CDR3 is TGCAGCGTTCCAGGACTAGCGGCGTACAATGAGCAGTTCTTC. Protein: CSVPGLAAYNEQFF.

The chain has TRBV12-5 and TRBJ1-3, with D perhaps matching TRBD1 (5 bases). The CDR3 has 13 amino acids. In germline, CDR1 is LGHNT, CDR2 FRNRAP. The V end lost 5 bases, the J end lost 1 base, and 6 bases lay between the germline ends. The CDR3 DNA reads TGTGCTAGTGGTCCAGGGTCTGGAAACACCATATATTTT. This sequence encodes CASGPGSGNTIYF.

This chain links TRBV30 with TRBJ1-3; no firm D call. In germline, CDR1 is GTSNPN, CDR2 SVGIG (reference sequence). V was clipped by 0 bases and J by 0 bases, with 9 bases between them. This CDR3 comprises 15 residues. CDR3 in amino acids: CAWSVTLYSGNTIYF. The CDR3 DNA sequence: TGTGCCTGGAGTGTAACCCTATACTCTGGAAACACCATATATTTT.

The V and J genes are TRBV24-1 and TRBJ2-1; tentative D call: TRBD1 (6 bases). There are 14 residues in the CDR3. Germline V gene lookup returns CDR1 KGHDR and CDR2 SFDVKD. Deletions cut 4 bases from V and 6 bases from J, with 12 bases between. The CDR3 region has the DNA TGTGCCACCAGTGAGTCGAACAGGGTCAATGAGCAGTTCTTC. Protein sequence: CATSESNRVNEQFF.

Note on this clone: Other DNA sequences in the same sample also yield this CDR3. V and J are TRBV7-8 and TRBJ1-6; the D gene is possibly TRBD1 (6 bases). The CDR3 is 18 amino acids. With 3 bases removed from V and 0 bases from J, the gap between germline ends came to 15 bases. Germline loops: CDR1 SGHVS, CDR2 FQNEAQ. As DNA, the CDR3 is TGTGCCAGCAGCTTGGCCCGTACAGGGAGCTCCTATAATTCACCCCTCCACTTT. Its translation is CASSLARTGSSYNSPLHF.

This clone was recorded once. J is TRBJ1-6 and V is TRBV9; 10 bases are a match to TRBD1. V was pared by 0 bases and J by 10 bases, with 1 base of the junction left unmatched. The CDR3 contains 14 residues. Germline values: CDR1 SGDLS, CDR2 YYNGEE. In DNA, the CDR3 is TGTGCCAGCAGCGTAGGGACAGGGGGGTCACCCCTCCACTTT. Encoded protein: CASSVGTGGSPLHF.

This clone was found once. One end of the junction is discordant with germline, which a read error may explain. The chain joins TRBV7-7 to TRBJ1-3; weak D call: TRBD1 (5 bases). CDR1 and CDR2 from the germline V gene are SSHAT and FNYEAQ (reference sequence). CDR3 length: 17 amino acids. CDR3 coding DNA: TGTGCTAGCAGCTTTATGAATCCCCAGGGCTCTGGAAACACCATATATTTT. Its translation: CASSFMNPQGSGNTIYF.

V and J are TRBV19 and TRBJ1-2; the D gene is possibly TRBD1 (5 bases). The CDR3 is 12 residues long. V dropped 7 bases and J dropped 2 bases, with 8 bases sitting between them. The germline CDR1 and CDR2 sequences are LNHDA and SQIVND (reference sequence). The CDR3 nucleotides read TGTGCCAGTATGGACAAAAACTATGGCTACACCTTC. It translates to CASMDKNYGYTF.

The J gene is TRBJ2-7, the V gene TRBV2; TRBD2 matches at 10 bases. Germline V gene lookup returns CDR1 SNHLY and CDR2 FYNNEI. V was pared by 7 bases and J by 3 bases, with 6 bases of the junction left unmatched. There are 14 residues in the CDR3. The CDR3 loop reads CASTIGTSDYEQYF. The CDR3 DNA is TGTGCCAGCACTATAGGGACTAGCGACTACGAGCAGTACTTC.

This CDR3 is CASSLDRAGGLETQYF. Here the CDR3 DNA reads TGTGCCAGCAGCTTAGATCGGGCGGGGGGACTTGAGACCCAGTACTTC. The chain carries TRBV11-2 and TRBJ2-5, with 8 bases that match TRBD2. V lost 0 bases, J lost 5 bases, and 8 bases stayed unmatched. Germline V CDR1 and CDR2: SGHAT, FQNNGV. The CDR3 length is 16 residues.

This chain connects TRBV25-1 to TRBJ1-1; TRBD1 agrees at 7 bases. The length of the CDR3 is 14 residues. Germline V gene sequence: CDR1 MGHDK, CDR2 SYGVNS. The V and J ends lost 8 bases and 0 bases, in that order; junction bases with no gene match: 6. The CDR3: CASAKGQLNTEAFF. The CDR3 bases are TGTGCCAGCGCTAAGGGACAGCTGAACACTGAAGCTTTCTTT.

This clone was seen repeatedly, ten times or more. The rearrangement uses TRBV9 and TRBJ1-2; a possible D gene is TRBD1 (6 bases). The V gene's germline CDR1 is SGDLS and CDR2 YYNGEE. The CDR3 runs 15 residues. V was pared by 4 bases and J by 6 bases, with 19 bases between. The CDR3 sequence is CASSPPWGRGDGYTF. In DNA form, the CDR3 reads TGTGCCAGCAGCCCCCCCTGGGGCAGGGGTGATGGCTACACCTTC.

The J gene is TRBJ1-6, the V gene TRBV7-2, with 8 bases matching TRBD1. V shed 4 bases and J 7 bases; nucleotides not matched to a gene: 6. The CDR3 runs to 15 residues. Germline V CDR1 and CDR2: SGHTA, FQGNSA. The CDR3 sequence is CASSSRTGNNSPLHF. The CDR3 bases are TGTGCCAGCAGCTCAAGGACAGGGAACAATTCACCCCTCCACTTT.

This clone was seen only a few times. The chain links TRBV4-1 to TRBJ1-5; 7 nucleotides match TRBD1. The CDR3 contains 14 residues. After removal of 3 bases from V and 5 bases from J, the junction contained 4 bases not matched to a gene. Germline CDR1 and CDR2: MGHRA and YSYEKL. The CDR3 nucleotides read TGCGCCAGCAGCCACCGTCAGGGGGATCAGCCCCAGCATTTT. As protein: CASSHRQGDQPQHF.

The rearrangement joins TRBV7-3 to TRBJ2-7; TRBD2 matches 7 bases. After removal of 1 base from V and 2 bases from J, the junction contained 8 bases not matched to a gene. This CDR3 contains 16 residues. Germline lookup yields CDR1 SGHTA and CDR2 FQGTGA. CDR3 residues: CASSLRPTSRTYEQYF. The CDR3 DNA reads TGTGCCAGCAGCTTAAGACCGACTAGCAGAACCTACGAGCAGTACTTC. The whole variable domain, filled in from reference TRBV7-3 and TRBJ2-7, reads GAGVSQTPSNKVTEKGKYVELRCDPISGHTALYWYRQSLGQGPEFLIYFQGTGAADDSGLPNDRFFAVRPEGSVSTLKIQRTERGDSAVYLCASSLRPTSRTYEQYFGPGTRLTVT.

The J gene is TRBJ1-6, the V gene TRBV4-3; 7 bases match TRBD1. The V segment lost 1 base and the J segment 9 bases; nucleotides outside the gene matches: 6. Germline-derived CDR1 and CDR2 are LGHNA and YSLEER. The CDR3 is made up of 15 amino acids. The DNA of the CDR3 is TGCGCCAGCAGCCAAGGGGCAGGGGGAGGTTCACCCCTCCACTTT. Residues: CASSQGAGGGSPLHF.

Regarding this clone: Other DNA sequences from this sample encode an identical CDR3 as well. The chain is built from TRBV28 and TRBJ1-6; D might be TRBD1 (5 bases). The germline gives CDR1 MDHEN, CDR2 SYDVKM. V was cut by 3 bases and J by 6 bases, with 9 bases left in between. This CDR3 is built from 14 residues. The CDR3 is CASSFLQGNSPLHF. As DNA, the CDR3 is TGTGCCAGCAGTTTCCTTCAGGGTAATTCACCCCTCCACTTT.

The chain carries TRBV30 and TRBJ1-1; TRBD1 might be the D (5 bases). V lost 3 bases and J 6 bases, leaving 11 bases between the germline ends. CDR1 is GTSNPN, CDR2 SVGIG, per germline (reference sequence). The CDR3 contains 12 residues. The CDR3 DNA is TGTGCCTGGAGCTACCGACAGCCTGAAGCTTTCTTT. Its translation: CAWSYRQPEAFF.

In its sample, this clone was seen once. The chain employs TRBV9 and TRBJ1-2; TRBD1 might be the D (5 bases). This CDR3 spans 13 amino acids. Looked up from germline, CDR1 is SGDLS and CDR2 is YYNGEE. Trimming pared 4 bases from V and 8 bases from J, leaving 15 bases between. The CDR3 region has the DNA TGTGCCAGCAGCTCGGGCCAGGGTTCGGGCTACACCTTC. It is translated as CASSSGQGSGYTF.

The V and J genes are TRBV27 and TRBJ1-2, with TRBD1 matching over 7 bases. This CDR3 comprises 14 residues. Trimming took 2 bases from V and 8 from J; bases not matched to a gene: 8. Per germline, CDR1 MNHEY and CDR2 SMNVEV (reference sequence). Here the CDR3 reads CASSLGGGAKGYTF. In nucleotides, the CDR3 is TGTGCCAGCAGTTTAGGAGGGGGCGCTAAAGGCTACACCTTC.

This rearrangement joins TRBV6-2 or TRBV6-3 to TRBJ1-5; TRBD1 is a possible D gene (6 bases). Germline values: CDR1 MNHEY, CDR2 SVGEGT. CDR3 length equals 14 residues. V lost 4 bases to trimming and J lost 4 bases, with 11 bases between them. The CDR3 DNA sequence: TGTGCCAGCAGTTGGGACAAATCTAATCAGCCCCAGCATTTT. Amino acid sequence: CASSWDKSNQPQHF.